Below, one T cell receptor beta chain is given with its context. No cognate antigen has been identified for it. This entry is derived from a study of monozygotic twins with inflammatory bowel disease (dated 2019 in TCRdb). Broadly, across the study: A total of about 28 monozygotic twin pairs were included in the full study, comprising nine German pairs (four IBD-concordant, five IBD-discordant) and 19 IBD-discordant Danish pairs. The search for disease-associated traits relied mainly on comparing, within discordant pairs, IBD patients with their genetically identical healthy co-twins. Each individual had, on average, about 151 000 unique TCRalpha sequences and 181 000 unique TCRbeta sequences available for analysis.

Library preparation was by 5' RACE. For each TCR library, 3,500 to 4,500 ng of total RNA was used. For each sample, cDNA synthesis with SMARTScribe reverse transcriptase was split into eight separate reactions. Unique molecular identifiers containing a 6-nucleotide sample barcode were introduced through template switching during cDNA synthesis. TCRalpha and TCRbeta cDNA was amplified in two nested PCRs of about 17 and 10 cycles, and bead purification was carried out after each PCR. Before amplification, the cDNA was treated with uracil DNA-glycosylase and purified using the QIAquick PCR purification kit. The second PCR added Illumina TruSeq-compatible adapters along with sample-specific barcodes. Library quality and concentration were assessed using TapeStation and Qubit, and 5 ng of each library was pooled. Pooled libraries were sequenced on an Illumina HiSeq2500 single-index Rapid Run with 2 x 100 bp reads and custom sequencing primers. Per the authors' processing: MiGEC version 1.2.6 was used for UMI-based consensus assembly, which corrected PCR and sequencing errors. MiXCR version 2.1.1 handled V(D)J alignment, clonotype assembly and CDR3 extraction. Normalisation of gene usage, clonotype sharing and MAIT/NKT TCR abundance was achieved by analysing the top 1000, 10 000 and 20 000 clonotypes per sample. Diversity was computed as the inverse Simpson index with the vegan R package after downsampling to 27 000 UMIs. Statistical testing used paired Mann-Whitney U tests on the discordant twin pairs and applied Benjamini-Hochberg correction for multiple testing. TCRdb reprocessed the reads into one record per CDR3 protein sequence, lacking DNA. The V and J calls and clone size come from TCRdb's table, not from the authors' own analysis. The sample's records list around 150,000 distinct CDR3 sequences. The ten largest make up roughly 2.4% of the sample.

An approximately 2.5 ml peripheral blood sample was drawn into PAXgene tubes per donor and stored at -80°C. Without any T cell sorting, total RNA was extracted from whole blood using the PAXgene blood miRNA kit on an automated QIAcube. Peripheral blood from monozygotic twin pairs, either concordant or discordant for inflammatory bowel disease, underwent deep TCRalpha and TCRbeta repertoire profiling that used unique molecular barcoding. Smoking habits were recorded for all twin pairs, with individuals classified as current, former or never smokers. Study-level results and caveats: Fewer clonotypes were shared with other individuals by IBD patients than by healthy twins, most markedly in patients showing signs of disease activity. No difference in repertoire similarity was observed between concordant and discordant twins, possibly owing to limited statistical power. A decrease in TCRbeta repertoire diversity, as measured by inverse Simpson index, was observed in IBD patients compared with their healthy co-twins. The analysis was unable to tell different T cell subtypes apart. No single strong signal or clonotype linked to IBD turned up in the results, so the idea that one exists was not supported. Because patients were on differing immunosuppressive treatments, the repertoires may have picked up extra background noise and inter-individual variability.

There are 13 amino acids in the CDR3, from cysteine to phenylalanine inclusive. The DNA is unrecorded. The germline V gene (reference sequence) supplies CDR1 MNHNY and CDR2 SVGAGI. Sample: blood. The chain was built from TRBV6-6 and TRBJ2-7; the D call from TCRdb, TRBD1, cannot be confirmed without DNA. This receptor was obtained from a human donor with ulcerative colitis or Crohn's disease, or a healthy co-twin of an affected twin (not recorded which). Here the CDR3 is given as CASSYGGSGEQYF.